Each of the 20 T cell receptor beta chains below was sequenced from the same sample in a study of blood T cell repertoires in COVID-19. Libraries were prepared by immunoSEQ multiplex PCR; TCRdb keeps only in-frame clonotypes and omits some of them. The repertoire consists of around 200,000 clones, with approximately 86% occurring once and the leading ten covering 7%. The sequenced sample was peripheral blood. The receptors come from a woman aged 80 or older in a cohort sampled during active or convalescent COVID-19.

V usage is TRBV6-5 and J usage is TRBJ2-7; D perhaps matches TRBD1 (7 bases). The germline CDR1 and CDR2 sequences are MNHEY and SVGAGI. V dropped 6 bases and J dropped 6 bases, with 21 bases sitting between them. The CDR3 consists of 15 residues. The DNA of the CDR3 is TGTGCCAGCAGATACCTTAAGGCAGGGGGAGGCGAGCAGTACTTC. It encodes CASRYLKAGGGEQYF.

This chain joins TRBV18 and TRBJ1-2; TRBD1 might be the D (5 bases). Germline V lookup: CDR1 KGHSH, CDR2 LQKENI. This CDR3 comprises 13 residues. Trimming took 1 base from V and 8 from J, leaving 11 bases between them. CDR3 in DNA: TGTGCCAGCTCACCACTAAGGGGCGAAGGCTACACCTTC. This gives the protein CASSPLRGEGYTF.

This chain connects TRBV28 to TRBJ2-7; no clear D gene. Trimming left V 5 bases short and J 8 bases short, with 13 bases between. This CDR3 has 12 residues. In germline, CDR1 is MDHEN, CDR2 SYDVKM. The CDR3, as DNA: TGTGCCAGCAGTACGACACCTTCCCAGCAGTACTTC. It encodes CASSTTPSQQYF.

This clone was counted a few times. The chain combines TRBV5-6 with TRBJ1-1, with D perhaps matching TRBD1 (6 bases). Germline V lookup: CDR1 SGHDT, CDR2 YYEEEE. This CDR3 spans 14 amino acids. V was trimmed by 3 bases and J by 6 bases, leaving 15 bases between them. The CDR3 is CASSWDTHGAEAFF. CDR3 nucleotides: TGTGCCAGCAGCTGGGACACCCATGGGGCTGAAGCTTTCTTT. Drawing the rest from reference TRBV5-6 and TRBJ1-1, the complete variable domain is DAGVTQSPTHLIKTRGQQVTLRCSPKSGHDTVSWYQQALGQGPQFIFQYYEEEERQRGNFPDRFSGHQFPNYSSELNVNALLLGDSALYLCASSWDTHGAEAFFGQGTRLTVV.

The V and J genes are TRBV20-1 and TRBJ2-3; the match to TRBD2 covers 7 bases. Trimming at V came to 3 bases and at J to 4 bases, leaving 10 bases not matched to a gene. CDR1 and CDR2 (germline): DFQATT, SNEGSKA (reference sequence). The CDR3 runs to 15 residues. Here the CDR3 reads CSASKSVAGSDTQYF. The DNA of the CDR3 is TGCAGTGCTAGTAAATCGGTAGCGGGCTCAGATACGCAGTATTTT.

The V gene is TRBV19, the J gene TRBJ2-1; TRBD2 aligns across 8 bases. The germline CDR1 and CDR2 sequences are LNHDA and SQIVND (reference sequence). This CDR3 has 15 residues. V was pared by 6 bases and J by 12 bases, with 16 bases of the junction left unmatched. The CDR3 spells CASRKTSGDTRGQFF. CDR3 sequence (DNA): TGTGCCAGTAGGAAAACTAGCGGAGATACACGGGGGCAGTTCTTC.

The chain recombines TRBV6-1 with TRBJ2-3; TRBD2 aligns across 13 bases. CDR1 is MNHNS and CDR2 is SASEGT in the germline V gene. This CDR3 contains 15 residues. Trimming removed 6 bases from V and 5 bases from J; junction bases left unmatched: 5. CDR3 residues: CASSFGLAGEDTQYF. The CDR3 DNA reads TGTGCCAGCAGCTTTGGACTAGCGGGAGAAGATACGCAGTATTTT.

The CDR3 here is CASRDYSRGANTEAFF. The CDR3 DNA follows: TGCGCCAGCAGGGATTATAGCAGGGGAGCGAACACTGAAGCTTTCTTT. The gene calls are TRBV5-1 and TRBJ1-1, with D perhaps TRBD1 (6 bases). This CDR3 is built from 16 residues. Germline V lookup: CDR1 SGHRS, CDR2 YFSETQ. Deletions cut 5 bases from V and 1 base from J, with 18 bases between.

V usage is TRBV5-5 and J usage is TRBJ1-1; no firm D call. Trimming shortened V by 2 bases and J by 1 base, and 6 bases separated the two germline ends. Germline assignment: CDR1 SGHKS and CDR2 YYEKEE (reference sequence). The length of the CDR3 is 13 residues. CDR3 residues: CASSFHPNTEAFF. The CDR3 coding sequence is TGTGCCAGCAGCTTCCATCCGAACACTGAAGCTTTCTTT.

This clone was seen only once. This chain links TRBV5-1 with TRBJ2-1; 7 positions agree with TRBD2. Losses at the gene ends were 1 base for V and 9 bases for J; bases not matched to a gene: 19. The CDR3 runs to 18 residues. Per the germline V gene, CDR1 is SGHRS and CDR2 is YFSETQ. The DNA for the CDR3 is TGCGCCAGCAGCTTGATTATGTCCGGACTAGGGTCTGGGGGTGAGCAGTTCTTC. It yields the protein CASSLIMSGLGSGGEQFF.

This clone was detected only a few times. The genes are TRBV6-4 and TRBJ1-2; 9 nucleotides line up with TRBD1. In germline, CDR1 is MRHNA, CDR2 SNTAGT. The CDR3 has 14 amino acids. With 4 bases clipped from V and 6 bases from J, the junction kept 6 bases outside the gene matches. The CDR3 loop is CASSVRTGVNGYTF. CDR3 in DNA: TGTGCCAGCAGTGTCCGGACAGGGGTCAATGGCTACACCTTC.

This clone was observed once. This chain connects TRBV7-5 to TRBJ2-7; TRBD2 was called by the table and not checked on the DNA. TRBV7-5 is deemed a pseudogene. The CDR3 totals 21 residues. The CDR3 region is CARSLQQTSGRERFEEYEQYV. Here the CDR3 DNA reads TGTGCCAGAAGCTTACAACAGACTAGCGGGAGAGAACGATTTGAAGAATACGAGCAGTACGTC.

The CDR3 protein is CATTRDRANTEAFF. The CDR3 nucleotides read TGTGCCACCACCCGGGACAGGGCGAACACTGAAGCTTTCTTT. V usage is TRBV6-6 and J usage is TRBJ1-1; TRBD1 matches 9 bases. V dropped 10 bases and J dropped 1; count of bases not matched to a gene: 7. This CDR3 spans 14 amino acids. Germline CDR1 reads MNHNY; CDR2 reads SVGAGI (reference sequence).

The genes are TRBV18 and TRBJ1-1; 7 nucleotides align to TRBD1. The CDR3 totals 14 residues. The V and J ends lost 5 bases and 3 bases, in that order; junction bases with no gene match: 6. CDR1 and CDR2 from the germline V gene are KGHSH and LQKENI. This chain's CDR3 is CASSSTGWDTEAFF. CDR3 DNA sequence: TGTGCCAGCTCATCGACAGGGTGGGACACTGAAGCTTTCTTT.

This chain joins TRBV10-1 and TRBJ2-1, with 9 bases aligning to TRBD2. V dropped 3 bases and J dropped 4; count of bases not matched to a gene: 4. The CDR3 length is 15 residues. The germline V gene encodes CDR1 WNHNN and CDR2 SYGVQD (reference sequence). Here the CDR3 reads CASSDGSGGYNEQFF. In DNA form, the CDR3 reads TGCGCCAGCAGTGATGGTAGCGGGGGATACAATGAGCAGTTCTTC.

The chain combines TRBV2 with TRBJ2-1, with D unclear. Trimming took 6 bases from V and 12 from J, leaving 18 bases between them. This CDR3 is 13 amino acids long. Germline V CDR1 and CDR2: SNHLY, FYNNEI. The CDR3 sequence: CASRPLPSAGQFF. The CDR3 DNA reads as TGTGCCAGCAGACCCCTCCCCTCTGCAGGGCAGTTCTTC.

DNA of the CDR3: TGTGCCAGCAGCCGCCCACAGGGGCGCAGGGACACCGGGGAGCTGTTTTTT. Translating gives CASSRPQGRRDTGELFF. The V and J genes are TRBV3-1 (or the pseudogene TRBV3-2) and TRBJ2-2; 7 positions match TRBD1. The CDR3 covers 17 residues. The germline V gene has CDR1 LGHDT and CDR2 YNNKEL (reference sequence). V lost 4 bases to trimming and J lost 3 bases; unmatched junction nucleotides: 11.

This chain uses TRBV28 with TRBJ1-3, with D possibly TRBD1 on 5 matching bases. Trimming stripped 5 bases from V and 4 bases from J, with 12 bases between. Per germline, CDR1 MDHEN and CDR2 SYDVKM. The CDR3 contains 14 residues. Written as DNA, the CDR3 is TGTGCCAGCAGTGGCCCTGGGGGGGGAAACACCATATATTTT. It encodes CASSGPGGGNTIYF.

The CDR3 DNA reads TGTGCCAGTGCAGGGGGCGCAGGGCCCGGTGAGCAGTTCTTC. Protein: CASAGGAGPGEQFF. The chain is built from TRBV19 and TRBJ2-1, with TRBD1 matching over 8 bases. This CDR3 has 14 amino acids. Germline CDR1 is LNHDA and CDR2 is SQIVND (reference sequence). The V and J ends lost 8 bases and 9 bases, in that order; junction bases with no gene match: 12.

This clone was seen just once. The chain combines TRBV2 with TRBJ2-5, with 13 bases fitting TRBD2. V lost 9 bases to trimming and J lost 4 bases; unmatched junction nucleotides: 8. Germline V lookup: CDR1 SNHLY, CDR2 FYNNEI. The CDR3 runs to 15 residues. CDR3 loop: CASKGLAGAGETQYF. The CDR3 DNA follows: TGTGCCAGTAAAGGACTAGCGGGGGCAGGAGAGACCCAGTACTTC.